This TCR beta chain stems from a study of cytomegalovirus exposure and HLA in healthy donors (dated by TCRdb to the late 2010s). At the level of the whole study: A later analysis indicated that the 130 or so validation repertoires were generated on the platform also employed for the approximately 690 repertoires of the first cohort. The study was designed to test whether signatures of past pathogen exposure could be identified by cataloging public T cell receptors. Besides the first cohort of approximately 670 subjects, a separate validation cohort made up of some 110 different subjects was used. High-throughput TCR immunosequencing, statistical association of individual TCRs with disease status, and machine learning were combined to predict cytomegalovirus infection status.

Libraries were constructed by the immunoSEQ multiplex PCR assay. As for the original processing: To diagnose cytomegalovirus status from the catalog of TCR beta chain sequences, a statistical classification framework was built. The clones in this table, taken by TCRdb from immuneACCESS, are in-frame only. Not every clone is retained; where verified, under half of the shortfall comes from an unresolved V gene, and the cause of the rest is unknown. V and J calls and clone size are copied from that table; D and trimming were computed from the DNA. The sample has 150,000 to 200,000 clones on record, 75% to 90% of them singletons. Around 2% of the sample is taken by the ten largest. This clone has only one observation. The target of this receptor is not known. One base away there is no much larger clone; base qualities are not given. Separate from the roughly 650-subject first cohort, the validation cohort of roughly 110 subjects was the group to which the donors belonged.

Study-wide conclusions, independent of this receptor: Most TCR sequences were observed very rarely across donors, whereas some public TCRs were present in many individuals. The authors suggested that the approach could potentially be generalized to other disease states and immunological phenotypes. In vitro tests confirmed that a few of the cytomegalovirus-associated TCR beta chains recognize cytomegalovirus antigens. In both the original and validation cohorts, the classifier was reported to diagnose cytomegalovirus status with high specificity and sensitivity. All 110 or so repertoires were used to score co-occurrence in the validation cohort in a later analysis, because that analysis had no HLA typing for the cohort. The study gave a list of about 150 TCR beta chains associated with cytomegalovirus. Of the cluster scores, roughly 95% were above 0 in a later analysis, which found that TCRs clustered in the first cohort also tended to co-occur in the 95 to 150 validation repertoires.

V and J are truncated by 0 bases and 5 bases respectively, leaving an intervening sequence of 4 bases. The CDR3, cysteine through phenylalanine, is 12 amino acids long. Left in the record is the CDR3 DNA by itself, 36 bases read in frame from the first base. CDR1 LNHNV and CDR2 YYDKDF were looked up in the germline V gene (reference sequence). The sample consisted of PBMCs. The chain employs TRBV15 and TRBJ2-5, with the D gene not clear enough to name. The sequence derives from a young woman in good health and CMV-seronegative. The DNA sequence follows: TGTGCCACCAGCAGAGATCGGGAGACCCAGTACTTC. This yields the protein CATSRDRETQYF. This CDR3, with the reference TRBV15 and TRBJ2-5 proteins standing in past its ends, gives the full variable domain DAMVIQNPRYQVTQFGKPVTLSCSQTLNHNVMYWYQQKSSQAPKLLFHYYDKDFNNEADTPDNFQSRRPNTSFCFLDIRSPGLGDTAMYLCATSRDRETQYFGPGTRLLVL.